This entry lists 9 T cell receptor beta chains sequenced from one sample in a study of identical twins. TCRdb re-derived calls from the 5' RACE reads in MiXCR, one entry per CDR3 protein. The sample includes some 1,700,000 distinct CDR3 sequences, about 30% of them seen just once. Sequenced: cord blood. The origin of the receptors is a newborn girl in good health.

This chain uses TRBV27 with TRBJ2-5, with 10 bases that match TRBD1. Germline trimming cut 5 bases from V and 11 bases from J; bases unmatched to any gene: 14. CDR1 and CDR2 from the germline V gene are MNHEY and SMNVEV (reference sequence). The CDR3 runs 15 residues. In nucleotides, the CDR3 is TGTGCCAGCAGTCTAAGCCCGACAGGGGGCAATGAGCAGTACTTC. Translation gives CASSLSPTGGNEQYF.

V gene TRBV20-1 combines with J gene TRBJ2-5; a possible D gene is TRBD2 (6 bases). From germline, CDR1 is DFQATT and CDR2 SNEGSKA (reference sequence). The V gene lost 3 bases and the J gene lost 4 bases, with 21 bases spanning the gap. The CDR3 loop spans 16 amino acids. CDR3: CSASYGGIQGGETQYF. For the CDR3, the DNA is TGCAGTGCTAGTTACGGAGGGATCCAGGGAGGAGAGACCCAGTACTTC.

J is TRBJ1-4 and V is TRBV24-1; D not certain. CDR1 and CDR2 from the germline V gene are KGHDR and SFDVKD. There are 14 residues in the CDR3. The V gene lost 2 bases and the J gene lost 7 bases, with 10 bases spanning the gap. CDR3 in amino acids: CATSDSRSTEKLFF. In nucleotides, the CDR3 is TGTGCCACCAGTGATTCGAGAAGCACTGAAAAACTGTTTTTT.

The CDR3 bases are TGTGCCAGCAGTTCCGCAGGGCAGGTGAACACTGAAGCTTTCTTT. Its translation is CASSSAGQVNTEAFF. J is TRBJ1-1 and V is TRBV28; tentative D call: TRBD1 (5 bases). The CDR3 contains 15 residues. Trimming removed 4 bases from V and 0 bases from J, with 12 bases in between. The germline V gene has CDR1 MDHEN and CDR2 SYDVKM.

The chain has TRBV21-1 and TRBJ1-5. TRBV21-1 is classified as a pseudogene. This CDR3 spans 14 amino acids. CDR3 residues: CASSKQQSNQPQHF. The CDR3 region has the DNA TGTGCCAGCAGCAAACAACAATCTAATCAGCCCCAGCATTTT.

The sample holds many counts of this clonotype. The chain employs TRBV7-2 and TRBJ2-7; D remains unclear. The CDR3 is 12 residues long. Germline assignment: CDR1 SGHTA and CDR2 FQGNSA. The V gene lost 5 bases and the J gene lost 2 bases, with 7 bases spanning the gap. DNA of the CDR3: TGTGCCAGCAGCGATACAGCCTACGAGCAGTACTTC. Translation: CASSDTAYEQYF.

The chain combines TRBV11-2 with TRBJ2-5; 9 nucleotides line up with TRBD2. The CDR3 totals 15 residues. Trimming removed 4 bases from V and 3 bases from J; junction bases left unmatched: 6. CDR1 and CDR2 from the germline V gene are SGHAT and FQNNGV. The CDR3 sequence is CASSSLTSGEETQYF. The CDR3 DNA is TGTGCCAGCAGCTCCCTGACTAGCGGAGAAGAGACCCAGTACTTC.

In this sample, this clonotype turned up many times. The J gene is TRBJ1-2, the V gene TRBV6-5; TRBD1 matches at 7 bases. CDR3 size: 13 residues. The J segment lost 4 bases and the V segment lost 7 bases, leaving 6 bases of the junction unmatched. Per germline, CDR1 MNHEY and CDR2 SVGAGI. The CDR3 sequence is CASTRTGVYGYTF. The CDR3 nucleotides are TGTGCCAGCACAAGGACAGGAGTCTATGGCTACACCTTC.

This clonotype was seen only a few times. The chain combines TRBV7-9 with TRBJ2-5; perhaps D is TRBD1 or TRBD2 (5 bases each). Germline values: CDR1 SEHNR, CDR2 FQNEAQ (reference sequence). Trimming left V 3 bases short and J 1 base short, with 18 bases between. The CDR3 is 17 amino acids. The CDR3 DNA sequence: TGTGCCAGCAGCTTCAAACTCCTCGGGGCAGCCCAAGAGACCCAGTACTTC. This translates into CASSFKLLGAAQETQYF.